These 31 T cell receptor beta chains share one sample of origin, sequenced in a study of graft-versus-host responses after intestinal transplantation. Here immunoSEQ multiplex PCR was the method, and the copy in TCRdb shows in-frame clones only, minus some. The profile shows about 110,000 clones, over 80% of them singletons. For these receptors, no antigen is known. This sample comprised unstimulated CD4+ T cells sorted from spleen or lymph node cells, obtained before transplant. The receptors derive from a human donor who was the organ donor for an intestinal transplant.

The chain carries TRBV5-6 and TRBJ2-7; TRBD2 aligns across 11 bases. Trimming at V came to 4 bases and at J to 4 bases, leaving 4 bases not matched to a gene. From germline, CDR1 is SGHDT and CDR2 YYEEEE. The CDR3 consists of 14 residues. In DNA, the CDR3 is TGTGCCAGCAGCCCGGGACTAGCGGTATACGAGCAGTACTTC. This gives the protein CASSPGLAVYEQYF.

The rearrangement joins TRBV28 to TRBJ2-1; D is perhaps TRBD2 (6 bases). The CDR3 totals 16 residues. Germline values: CDR1 MDHEN, CDR2 SYDVKM. Trimming shortened V by 6 bases and J by 0 bases, and 15 bases separated the two germline ends. CDR3 region: CASSPSGPVSYNEQFF. Written as DNA, the CDR3 is TGTGCCAGCAGCCCCAGCGGGCCAGTCTCCTACAATGAGCAGTTCTTC.

The chain uses TRBV5-4 and TRBJ2-7, with 7 bases matching TRBD1. The CDR3 extends over 14 amino acids. Germline-derived CDR1 and CDR2 are SGHNT and YYREEE (reference sequence). V lost 9 bases and J lost 3; bases outside the gene matches: 12. DNA of the CDR3: TGTGCCACAAGGGGGCGGTACTCCGACTACGAGCAGTACTTC. Its protein is CATRGRYSDYEQYF.

The chain has TRBV6-5 and TRBJ1-4; tentatively, D is TRBD1 (5 bases). CDR1 and CDR2 (germline): MNHEY, SVGAGI. V lost 2 bases to trimming and J lost 10 bases, with 20 bases between them. The CDR3 totals 16 residues. CDR3 sequence reads: CASSYLAGTQRGKLFF. CDR3 coding DNA: TGTGCCAGCAGTTACCTTGCCGGGACCCAAAGGGGAAAACTGTTTTTT.

V gene TRBV13 combines with J gene TRBJ1-4, with TRBD1 identical over 9 bases. This CDR3 comprises 16 residues. V was clipped by 3 bases and J by 7 bases; unmatched bases: 9. Germline CDR1 reads PRHDT; CDR2 reads FYEKMQ (reference sequence). The CDR3 nucleotides read TGTGCCAGCAGCTTCAACAGGGGGCATGGAATTGAAAAACTGTTTTTT. Its translation: CASSFNRGHGIEKLFF.

The CDR3 protein is CASSSGLAGPTGELFF. CDR3 sequence (DNA): TGCGCCAGCAGTTCCGGACTAGCGGGTCCGACCGGGGAGCTGTTTTTT. The chain has TRBV10-1 and TRBJ2-2; 11 positions agree with TRBD2. CDR1 is WNHNN, CDR2 SYGVQD, per germline (reference sequence). J gave up 5 bases and V 5 bases, and 7 bases lay outside the gene matches. This CDR3 region has 16 residues.

The chain joins TRBV10-2 to TRBJ2-5, with D unresolved. This CDR3 comprises 13 residues. Trimming removed 3 bases at V and 7 bases at J, with 12 bases between. The germline gives CDR1 WSHSY, CDR2 SAAADI. The CDR3 is CASSEARKGTQYF. Here the CDR3 DNA reads TGCGCCAGCAGTGAAGCCAGGAAAGGGACCCAGTACTTC.

To note about this clone: The same CDR3 is also encoded by other DNA sequences in this sample. The CDR3 spells CATSGSQRNTGELFF. CDR3 sequence (DNA): TGTGCCACCAGCGGGTCCCAAAGGAACACCGGGGAGCTGTTTTTT. The V call is TRBV15, the J call TRBJ2-2; D uncertain. Trimming took off 5 bases at V and 1 base at J, with 11 bases between the two ends. Per the germline V gene, CDR1 is LNHNV and CDR2 is YYDKDF (reference sequence). The CDR3 loop spans 15 amino acids.

The rearrangement joins TRBV4-1 to TRBJ2-5, with 8 nucleotides matching TRBD1. The J call is uncertain, as TRBJ2-7 better fits the DNA end. Germline values: CDR1 MGHRA, CDR2 YSYEKL. This CDR3 contains 14 residues. The CDR3 bases are TGCGCCAGCAGCTTCTCCGGGACAGGCTACGAGCAGTACTTC. It encodes CASSFSGTGYEQYF.

The rearrangement links TRBV4-2 to TRBJ1-2; D is possibly TRBD1 (5 bases). The germline gives CDR1 LGHNA, CDR2 YNFKEQ. V was clipped by 0 bases and J by 4 bases, with 15 bases between them. The CDR3 is 16 amino acids. CDR3 sequence: CASSQERAGPIYGYTF. CDR3 DNA sequence: TGTGCCAGCAGCCAAGAGCGGGCAGGGCCTATCTATGGCTACACCTTC.

This chain joins TRBV7-3 and TRBJ1-1; maybe TRBD1 (5 bases). V dropped 5 bases and J dropped 10 bases, with 20 bases sitting between them. The V gene's germline CDR1 is SGHTA and CDR2 FQGTGA. This CDR3 contains 14 residues. CDR3: CASSPTGLPGGAFF. The CDR3, as DNA: TGTGCCAGCAGCCCTACGGGACTCCCTGGGGGAGCTTTCTTT.

As regards this clone: This sample also contains other DNA sequences that code for the same CDR3. The gene calls are TRBV2 and TRBJ1-1, with 7 bases fitting TRBD1. Germline V lookup: CDR1 SNHLY, CDR2 FYNNEI. The CDR3 extends over 20 amino acids. With 5 bases clipped from V and 7 bases from J, the junction kept 28 bases outside the gene matches. CDR3 DNA sequence: TGTGCCAGCAGTAACATGTATCCGGTGGTGATTTCACAGGGGCCTGTTGAAGCTTTCTTT. Translation gives CASSNMYPVVISQGPVEAFF.

The chain uses TRBV11-2 and TRBJ2-3, with D possibly being TRBD1 or TRBD2 (5 bases each). The V end lost 1 base, the J end lost 2 bases, and 13 bases lay between the germline ends. The CDR3 totals 16 residues. Germline values: CDR1 SGHAT, CDR2 FQNNGV. CDR3 nucleotide sequence: TGTGCCAGCAGCTTAGTCCCGGGACCCCACACAGATACGCAGTATTTT. Its translation: CASSLVPGPHTDTQYF.

CDR3 sequence: CSVEGQANTEAFF. CDR3 nucleotide sequence: TGCAGCGTTGAAGGACAGGCGAACACTGAAGCTTTCTTT. The V and J genes are TRBV29-1 and TRBJ1-1; D is perhaps TRBD1 (6 bases). V lost 1 base and J lost 1, with 7 bases in between. The CDR3 consists of 13 residues. CDR1 is SQVTM, CDR2 ANQGSEA, per germline. Based on the CDR3 plus reference TRBV29-1 and TRBJ1-1, the full variable domain is SAVISQKPSRDICQRGTSLTIQCQVDSQVTMMFWYRQQPGQSLTLIATANQGSEATYESGFVIDKFPISRPNLTFSTLTVSNMSPEDSSIYLCSVEGQANTEAFFGQGTRLTVV.

This chain uses TRBV6-6 with TRBJ1-2, with D hard to call. V was cut by 2 bases and J by 7 bases, with 14 bases left in between. The CDR3 is 14 amino acids. Per germline, CDR1 MNHNY and CDR2 SVGAGI (reference sequence). CDR3 protein: CASSYDAGVGGYTF. The CDR3 DNA follows: TGTGCCAGCAGTTACGACGCGGGCGTCGGTGGCTACACCTTC.

The chain has TRBV6-5 and TRBJ2-7; D is undetermined. Germline V gene sequence: CDR1 MNHEY, CDR2 SVGAGI. The CDR3 covers 15 residues. V lost 0 bases and J lost 2, with 11 bases in between. CDR3 sequence: CASSYSISGPYEQYF. The CDR3 nucleotides read TGTGCCAGCAGTTACTCGATATCGGGTCCCTACGAGCAGTACTTC.

The rearrangement uses TRBV2 and TRBJ2-5, with 11 bases identical to TRBD2. The V segment lost 6 bases and the J segment 1 base; nucleotides outside the gene matches: 4. Germline V gene lookup returns CDR1 SNHLY and CDR2 FYNNEI. This CDR3 has 15 amino acids. The chain's CDR3 is CASREGLAAQETQYF. The CDR3 DNA sequence: TGTGCCAGCAGGGAGGGACTAGCGGCCCAAGAGACCCAGTACTTC.

The gene calls are TRBV18 and TRBJ2-1; no definite D call. The germline gives CDR1 KGHSH, CDR2 LQKENI. The V end was cut by 3 bases, the J end by 5 bases, with 11 bases between. The CDR3 consists of 14 residues. The CDR3 DNA reads TGTGCCAGCTCACCTGTTTACCGGGACAATGAGCAGTTCTTC. It specifies CASSPVYRDNEQFF.

The chain uses TRBV6-5 and TRBJ1-1; D uncertain. The germline V gene encodes CDR1 MNHEY and CDR2 SVGAGI. Trimming took 5 bases from V and 0 from J, leaving 4 bases between them. This CDR3 contains 12 residues. The CDR3 nucleotides read TGTGCCAGCAGTCACATGAACACTGAAGCTTTCTTT. This sequence encodes CASSHMNTEAFF.

This clone was observed a few times. V and J are TRBV6-6 and TRBJ2-3; D may be TRBD1 (6 bases). The CDR3 has 14 residues. CDR1 and CDR2 from the germline V gene are MNHNY and SVGAGI (reference sequence). The V gene lost 6 bases and the J gene lost 2 bases, with 12 bases spanning the gap. The CDR3 DNA reads TGTGCCAGCAGCCGCAGGGGCCACACAGATACGCAGTATTTT. This sequence encodes CASSRRGHTDTQYF.

This chain joins TRBV29-1 and TRBJ2-1; D remains ambiguous. Looked up from germline, CDR1 is SQVTM and CDR2 is ANQGSEA. This CDR3 comprises 13 residues. Trimming stripped 1 base from V and 7 bases from J, with 11 bases between. The CDR3 DNA reads as TGCAGCGTTGAAGTAAATCTTTGGAATGAGCAGTTCTTC. Its protein product is CSVEVNLWNEQFF.

The CDR3 region has the DNA TGTGCCAGCAGTGGCGCCGGGACAGGGGCTTCCGAGCAGTACTTC. Its protein is CASSGAGTGASEQYF. V usage is TRBV6-5 and J usage is TRBJ2-7; TRBD1 matches at 10 bases. Germline CDR1 reads MNHEY; CDR2 reads SVGAGI. CDR3 length equals 15 residues. V was clipped by 5 bases and J by 6 bases; unmatched bases: 10.

With regard to this clone: The sample has other DNA sequences that encode this CDR3 too. This chain connects TRBV30 to TRBJ2-4, with 13 bases matching TRBD2. Germline values: CDR1 GTSNPN, CDR2 SVGIG (reference sequence). The CDR3 extends over 15 amino acids. Here the CDR3 reads CAAGLAGVGGNIQYF. CDR3 DNA sequence: TGTGCGGCAGGACTAGCGGGAGTTGGAGGGAACATTCAGTACTTC.

The CDR3, as DNA: TGTGCCAGCAGCTTAGGGGCTAGCACAGATACGCAGTATTTT. This translates into CASSLGASTDTQYF. The chain uses TRBV7-9 and TRBJ2-3; D unclear. The V gene's germline CDR1 is SEHNR and CDR2 FQNEAQ (reference sequence). Trimming shortened V by 1 base and J by 0 bases, and 5 bases separated the two germline ends. This CDR3 comprises 14 residues.

V and J are TRBV30 and TRBJ1-1, with D unresolved. CDR1 and CDR2 (germline): GTSNPN, SVGIG (reference sequence). The CDR3 has 14 residues. Trimming took 1 base from V and 4 from J, leaving 13 bases between them. The CDR3 DNA reads as TGTGCCTGGAGTGCCGGTTGGGCCAGCACTGAAGCTTTCTTT. As protein: CAWSAGWASTEAFF.

The J gene is TRBJ1-6, the V gene TRBV7-2, with 9 nucleotides matching TRBD1. This CDR3 spans 15 amino acids. The V gene's germline CDR1 is SGHTA and CDR2 FQGNSA. V lost 5 bases and J lost 9; bases outside the gene matches: 8. The CDR3 DNA reads as TGTGCCAGCAGCATCGGGACAGGGAACGCTTCACCCCTCCACTTT. The encoded protein is CASSIGTGNASPLHF. Full variable domain (rest looked up from reference TRBV7-2 and TRBJ1-6): GAGVSQSPSNKVTEKGKDVELRCDPISGHTALYWYRQSLGQGLEFLIYFQGNSAPDKSGLPSDRFSAERTGGSVSTLTIQRTQQEDSAVYLCASSIGTGNASPLHFGNGTRLTVT.

This clone was counted between two and nine times. J is TRBJ2-7 and V is TRBV6-5; 10 nucleotides align to TRBD1. J lost 4 bases, V lost 3 bases, and 9 bases had no gene match. The CDR3 loop spans 16 amino acids. The V gene's germline CDR1 is MNHEY and CDR2 SVGAGI. The CDR3 nucleotides read TGTGCCAGCAGTTATCTGCGGGGGGACAGGGGTTACGAGCAGTACTTC. It encodes CASSYLRGDRGYEQYF.

A remark on this clone: The junction and the germline gene differ at one end; a read error may be behind it. Different DNA sequences within this sample yield the same CDR3. The chain employs TRBV18 and TRBJ1-1; D not certain. CDR1 and CDR2 (germline): KGHSH, LQKENI. The CDR3 extends over 16 amino acids. The CDR3 region has the DNA TGTGCCAGCTCACCTAGGACCCTCGATAGGAACACTGAGGCTTTCTTT. Its protein product is CASSPRTLDRNTEAFF.

The genes are TRBV2 and TRBJ2-3, with 8 bases matching TRBD1. From germline, CDR1 is SNHLY and CDR2 FYNNEI. The junction had 9 bases not matched to a gene; V was cut back by 8 bases and J by 2 bases. This CDR3 is 15 amino acids long. The CDR3 DNA reads as TGTGCCAGCGGAAGACAGGGGACCTTCACAGATACGCAGTATTTT. This encodes CASGRQGTFTDTQYF.

V gene TRBV6-1 combines with J gene TRBJ1-2; D call uncertain. This CDR3 contains 11 residues. The germline V gene has CDR1 MNHNS and CDR2 SASEGT. V was clipped by 5 bases and J by 7 bases, with 8 bases between them. CDR3 nucleotides: TGTGCCAGCAGTTACCTGGGTGGCTACACCTTC. Residues: CASSYLGGYTF.

The J gene is TRBJ1-3, the V gene TRBV18; 7 bases line up with TRBD1. The CDR3 consists of 14 residues. Trimming removed 2 bases from V and 2 bases from J; junction bases left unmatched: 0. CDR1 and CDR2 (germline): KGHSH, LQKENI. CDR3 in amino acids: CASSPGTAGNTIYF. In DNA form, the CDR3 reads TGTGCCAGCTCACCAGGGACAGCTGGAAACACCATATATTTT. Looking up the rest from reference TRBV18 and TRBJ1-3 gives the full variable domain: NAGVMQNPRHLVRRRGQEARLRCSPMKGHSHVYWYRQLPEEGLKFMVYLQKENIIDESGMPKERFSAEFPKEGPSILRIQQVVRGDSAAYFCASSPGTAGNTIYFGEGSWLTVV.